Below, 16 T cell receptor beta chains from the same sample are listed, as sequenced in a study of shared clonotypes between healthy human individuals. Profiling relied on immunoSEQ multiplex PCR, and the TCRdb table lists in-frame clones only, not all of them. The sample has hundreds of thousands of clones; roughly 80% are singletons. Sequenced input: PBMCs. These receptors were collected from a woman aged 35 to 49 in good health. Some clones in this sample may be carry-over from other donors' samples.

A note on this clone: Germline is not matched at one junction end, which may reflect a read error. The chain couples TRBV7-3 to TRBJ1-2, with D perhaps matching TRBD1 (6 bases). Germline V gene sequence: CDR1 SGHTA, CDR2 FQGTGA. The CDR3 spans 15 residues. Here the CDR3 reads CASSLRGGQDYGYTF. CDR3 sequence (DNA): TGTGCCAGCAGTTTAAGGGGGGGACAAGACTATGGCTACACCTTC.

V is TRBV6-5 and J is TRBJ2-7; TRBD2 is a possible D gene (6 bases). CDR1 is MNHEY, CDR2 SVGAGI, per germline. Trimming took 4 bases from V and 0 from J, leaving 13 bases between them. This CDR3 spans 15 amino acids. In DNA, the CDR3 is TGTGCCAGCAGTTCGGGACTCCCGAGCTCCTACGAGCAGTACTTC. Its translation is CASSSGLPSSYEQYF.

Only a few counts were recorded for this clone. V and J are TRBV7-2 and TRBJ2-1; D ambiguous. The CDR3 loop spans 14 amino acids. The V gene lost 6 bases and the J gene lost 7 bases, with 16 bases spanning the gap. The germline V gene has CDR1 SGHTA and CDR2 FQGNSA. DNA for the CDR3: TGTGCCAGCAGTACAACCGCCCTCCTAAATGAGCAGTTCTTC. It codes for CASSTTALLNEQFF. Complete variable domain (other parts from reference TRBV7-2 and TRBJ2-1): GAGVSQSPSNKVTEKGKDVELRCDPISGHTALYWYRQSLGQGLEFLIYFQGNSAPDKSGLPSDRFSAERTGGSVSTLTIQRTQQEDSAVYLCASSTTALLNEQFFGPGTRLTVL.

This clone was found many times. The chain couples TRBV19 to TRBJ2-2, with D uncertain. The CDR3 is 15 amino acids. Germline V CDR1 and CDR2: LNHDA, SQIVND (reference sequence). The V gene lost 3 bases and the J gene lost 8 bases, with 16 bases spanning the gap. CDR3 sequence (DNA): TGTGCCAGTAGTATTCACCCGCAAACTGGAGGGGAGCTGTTTTTT. Translated: CASSIHPQTGGELFF.

The chain carries TRBV7-2 and TRBJ1-3; D possibly corresponds to TRBD1 (6 bases). CDR1 and CDR2 (germline): SGHTA, FQGNSA. V lost 4 bases and J lost 4, with 14 bases in between. This CDR3 is built from 15 residues. The CDR3 DNA is TGTGCCAGCAGCTCTGGGGGGCTGGGAGGAAACACCATATATTTT. Translated: CASSSGGLGGNTIYF. Based on the CDR3 plus reference TRBV7-2 and TRBJ1-3, the full variable domain is GAGVSQSPSNKVTEKGKDVELRCDPISGHTALYWYRQSLGQGLEFLIYFQGNSAPDKSGLPSDRFSAERTGGSVSTLTIQRTQQEDSAVYLCASSSGGLGGNTIYFGEGSWLTVV.

J is TRBJ2-7 and V is TRBV11-2, with D unclear. Trimming took 3 bases from V and 9 from J, leaving 12 bases between them. The CDR3 has 12 amino acids. The germline V gene has CDR1 SGHAT and CDR2 FQNNGV. The DNA of the CDR3 is TGTGCCAGCAGCTTCCCCTTCCGTGGGCAGTACTTC. Its protein product is CASSFPFRGQYF.

V is TRBV12-5 and J is TRBJ2-3; the D gene is possibly TRBD2 (6 bases). The CDR3 has 17 residues. Trimming cost V 3 bases and J 2 bases, with 18 bases left between them. Germline V gene data show CDR1 as LGHNT and CDR2 as FRNRAP. The CDR3: CASGLSRGLPSTDTQYF. CDR3 in DNA: TGTGCTAGTGGTTTATCCCGGGGACTCCCCTCCACAGATACGCAGTATTTT. The complete variable domain, with remaining parts taken from reference TRBV12-5 and TRBJ2-3, reads DARVTQTPRHKVTEMGQEVTMRCQPILGHNTVFWYRQTMMQGLELLAYFRNRAPLDDSGMPKDRFSAEMPDATLATLKIQPSEPRDSAVYFCASGLSRGLPSTDTQYFGPGTRLTVL.

The chain's CDR3 is CASSQLTDRVYGYTF. In DNA form, the CDR3 reads TGCGCCAGCAGCCAGTTAACAGATCGGGTCTATGGCTACACCTTC. The chain employs TRBV4-1 and TRBJ1-2; D is undetermined. The length of the CDR3 is 15 residues. V was trimmed by 3 bases and J by 4 bases, leaving 15 bases between them. CDR1 and CDR2 from the germline V gene are MGHRA and YSYEKL.

This clone was detected only once. The chain combines TRBV5-4 with TRBJ2-1; unclear D gene. Trimming removed 1 base from V and 0 bases from J, with 14 bases in between. CDR3 length equals 17 residues. CDR1 and CDR2 from the germline V gene are SGHNT and YYREEE (reference sequence). The CDR3 coding sequence is TGTGCCAGCAGCTTGAAAGGGTTGGGGTCCTCCTACAATGAGCAGTTCTTC. Its protein product is CASSLKGLGSSYNEQFF. Supplemented by reference TRBV5-4 and TRBJ2-1, the full variable domain reads ETGVTQSPTHLIKTRGQQVTLRCSSQSGHNTVSWYQQALGQGPQFIFQYYREEENGRGNFPPRFSGLQFPNYSSELNVNALELDDSALYLCASSLKGLGSSYNEQFFGPGTRLTVL.

The chain couples TRBV28 to TRBJ1-4; 9 bases line up with TRBD1. CDR1 and CDR2 (germline): MDHEN, SYDVKM. This CDR3 is built from 13 residues. V was clipped by 7 bases and J by 8 bases; unmatched bases: 5. CDR3 region: CASKQGAREKLFF. The DNA of the CDR3 is TGTGCCAGCAAACAGGGGGCGCGAGAAAAACTGTTTTTT. Looking up the rest from reference TRBV28 and TRBJ1-4 gives the full variable domain: DVKVTQSSRYLVKRTGEKVFLECVQDMDHENMFWYRQDPGLGLRLIYFSYDVKMKEKGDIPEGYSVSREKKERFSLILESASTNQTSMYLCASKQGAREKLFFGSGTQLSVL.

The chain joins TRBV25-1 to TRBJ1-1, with a weak D call TRBD1 (5 bases). Trimming removed 4 bases from V and 1 base from J, with 10 bases in between. Germline CDR1 reads MGHDK; CDR2 reads SYGVNS. The CDR3 totals 14 residues. The CDR3 nucleotides read TGTGCCAGCAGTGCACGGCAGGGGAACACTGAAGCTTTCTTT. It codes for CASSARQGNTEAFF. Using reference TRBV25-1 and TRBJ1-1 for the parts outside the CDR3, the full variable domain is EADIYQTPRYLVIGTGKKITLECSQTMGHDKMYWYQQDPGMELHLIHYSYGVNSTEKGDLSSESTVSRIRTEHFPLTLESARPSHTSQYLCASSARQGNTEAFFGQGTRLTVV.

In this sample, this clone turned up once. This chain links TRBV7-4 with TRBJ2-2, with TRBD1 identical over 9 bases. Trimming removed 6 bases from V and 5 bases from J; junction bases left unmatched: 10. CDR1 is SGHVT and CDR2 is SQSDAQ in the germline V gene. This CDR3 contains 16 residues. The CDR3 DNA sequence: TGTGCCAGCAGTCCGCCGGGACAGGGCTATACCGGGGAGCTGTTTTTT. Translating gives CASSPPGQGYTGELFF. Filled out from reference TRBV7-4 and TRBJ2-2, the complete variable domain reads GAGVSQSPRYKVAKRGRDVALRCDSISGHVTLYWYRQTLGQGSEVLTYSQSDAQRDKSGRPSGRFSAERPERSVSTLKIQRTEQGDSAVYLCASSPPGQGYTGELFFGEGSRLTVL.

The chain couples TRBV30 to TRBJ1-2; 9 nucleotides agree with TRBD1. Germline V gene sequence: CDR1 GTSNPN, CDR2 SVGIG (reference sequence). The trim removed 3 bases at V and 6 bases at J, leaving 2 bases unmatched. This CDR3 is 12 amino acids long. The CDR3: CAWRGTGNGYTF. CDR3 coding DNA: TGTGCCTGGAGGGGGACAGGGAATGGCTACACCTTC.

The V gene is TRBV15, the J gene TRBJ2-1; 14 bases are shared with TRBD2. Germline V gene lookup returns CDR1 LNHNV and CDR2 YYDKDF (reference sequence). The CDR3 spans 16 residues. The V gene end was trimmed by 0 bases and the J gene end by 13 bases; junction bases not matched to a gene: 8. The CDR3: CATSRDLTGTSGRQFF. CDR3 sequence (DNA): TGTGCCACCAGCAGAGATCTGACCGGGACTAGCGGGAGACAGTTCTTC.

The chain combines TRBV11-2 with TRBJ2-3; D possibly corresponds to TRBD2 (5 bases). V was cut by 4 bases and J by 4 bases, with 15 bases left in between. This CDR3 is 15 amino acids long. Germline V gene sequence: CDR1 SGHAT, CDR2 FQNNGV. The CDR3 DNA reads TGTGCCAGCAGCTCAAGGAGGTTTGGGGCAGATACGCAGTATTTT. Translated: CASSSRRFGADTQYF.

The genes are TRBV2 and TRBJ2-5; D call uncertain. Trimming removed 4 bases at V and 5 bases at J, with 11 bases between. Germline V gives CDR1 SNHLY, CDR2 FYNNEI. The CDR3 sequence is 13 residues long. This CDR3 reads CASSVNPSETQYF. CDR3 sequence (DNA): TGTGCCAGCAGTGTGAACCCCTCGGAGACCCAGTACTTC.